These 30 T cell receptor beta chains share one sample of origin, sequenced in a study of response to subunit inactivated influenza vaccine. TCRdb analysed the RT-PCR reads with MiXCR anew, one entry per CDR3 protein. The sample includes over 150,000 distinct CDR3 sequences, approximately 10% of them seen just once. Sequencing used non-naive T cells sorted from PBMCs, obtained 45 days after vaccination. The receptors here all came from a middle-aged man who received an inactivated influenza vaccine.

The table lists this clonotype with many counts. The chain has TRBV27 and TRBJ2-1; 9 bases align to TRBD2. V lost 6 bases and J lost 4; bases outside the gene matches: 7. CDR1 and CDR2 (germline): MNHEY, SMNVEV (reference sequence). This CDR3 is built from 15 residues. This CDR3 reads CASRARTSEYNEQFF. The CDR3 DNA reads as TGTGCCAGCAGGGCGAGGACTAGCGAGTACAATGAGCAGTTCTTC.

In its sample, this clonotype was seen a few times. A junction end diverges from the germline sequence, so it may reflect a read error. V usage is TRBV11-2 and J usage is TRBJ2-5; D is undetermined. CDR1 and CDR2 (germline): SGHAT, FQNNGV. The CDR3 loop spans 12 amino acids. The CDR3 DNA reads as TGTGCCAGCAGCCAGAAAGGGCTCAGCCTTTCCTTC. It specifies CASSQKGLSLSF.

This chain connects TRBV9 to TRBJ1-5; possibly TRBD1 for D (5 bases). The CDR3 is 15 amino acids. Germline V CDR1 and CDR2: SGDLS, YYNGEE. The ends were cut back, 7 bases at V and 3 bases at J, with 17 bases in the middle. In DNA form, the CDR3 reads TGTGCCAGCGCCTCAACGGGGGATTACAATCAGCCCCAGCATTTT. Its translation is CASASTGDYNQPQHF.

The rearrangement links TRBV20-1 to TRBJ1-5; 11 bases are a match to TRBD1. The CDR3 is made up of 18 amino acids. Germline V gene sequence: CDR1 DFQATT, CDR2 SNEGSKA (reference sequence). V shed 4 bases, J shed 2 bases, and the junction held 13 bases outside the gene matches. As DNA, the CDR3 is TGCAGTGCTATATCCCGGGACAGGGGGATGAGGGGCAATCAGCCCCAGCATTTT. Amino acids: CSAISRDRGMRGNQPQHF.

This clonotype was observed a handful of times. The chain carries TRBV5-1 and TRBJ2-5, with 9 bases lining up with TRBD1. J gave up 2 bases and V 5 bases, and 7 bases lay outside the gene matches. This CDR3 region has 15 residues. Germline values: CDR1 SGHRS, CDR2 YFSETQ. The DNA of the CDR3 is TGCGCCAGCAGTTCGGGACAGGGTGGTCAAGAGACCCAGTACTTC. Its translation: CASSSGQGGQETQYF.

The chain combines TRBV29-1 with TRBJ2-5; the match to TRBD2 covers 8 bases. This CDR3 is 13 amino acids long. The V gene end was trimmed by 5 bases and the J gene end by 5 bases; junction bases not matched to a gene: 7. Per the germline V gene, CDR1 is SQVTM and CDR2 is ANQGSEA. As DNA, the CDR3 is TGCAGCGTTAATCGGGGGGGCCGGGAGACCCAGTACTTC. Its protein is CSVNRGGRETQYF.

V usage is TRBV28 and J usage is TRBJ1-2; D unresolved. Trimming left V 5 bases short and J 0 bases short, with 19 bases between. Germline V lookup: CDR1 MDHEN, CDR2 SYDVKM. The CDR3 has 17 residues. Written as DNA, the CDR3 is TGTGCCAGCAGTCTTTTAACTCTCGCGCAGACTAACTATGGCTACACCTTC. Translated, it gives CASSLLTLAQTNYGYTF.

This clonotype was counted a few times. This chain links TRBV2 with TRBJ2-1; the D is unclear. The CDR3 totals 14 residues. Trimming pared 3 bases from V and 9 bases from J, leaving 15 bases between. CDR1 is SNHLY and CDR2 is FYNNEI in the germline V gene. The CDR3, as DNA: TGTGCCAGCAGTGATCTCGTTAGCCGGGTTGAGCAGTTCTTC. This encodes CASSDLVSRVEQFF.

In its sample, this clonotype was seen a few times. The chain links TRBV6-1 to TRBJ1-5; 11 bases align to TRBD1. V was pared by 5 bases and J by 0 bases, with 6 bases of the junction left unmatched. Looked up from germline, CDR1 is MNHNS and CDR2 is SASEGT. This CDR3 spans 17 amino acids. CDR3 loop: CASSRDRGRNSNQPQHF. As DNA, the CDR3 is TGTGCCAGCAGTCGGGACAGGGGGAGAAATAGCAATCAGCCCCAGCATTTT.

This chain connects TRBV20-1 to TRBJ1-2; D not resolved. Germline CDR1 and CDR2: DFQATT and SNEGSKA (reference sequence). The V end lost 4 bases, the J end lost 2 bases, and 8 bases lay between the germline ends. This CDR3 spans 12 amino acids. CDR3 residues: CSAKAENYGYTF. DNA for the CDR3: TGCAGTGCTAAGGCAGAAAACTATGGCTACACCTTC.

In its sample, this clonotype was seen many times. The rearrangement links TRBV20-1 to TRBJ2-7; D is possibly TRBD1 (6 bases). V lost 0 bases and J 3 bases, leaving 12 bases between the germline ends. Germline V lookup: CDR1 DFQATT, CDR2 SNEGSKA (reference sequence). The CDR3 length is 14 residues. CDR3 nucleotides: TGCAGTGCTAGAGAACCAGGGGTTGGCTACGAGCAGTACTTC. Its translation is CSAREPGVGYEQYF.

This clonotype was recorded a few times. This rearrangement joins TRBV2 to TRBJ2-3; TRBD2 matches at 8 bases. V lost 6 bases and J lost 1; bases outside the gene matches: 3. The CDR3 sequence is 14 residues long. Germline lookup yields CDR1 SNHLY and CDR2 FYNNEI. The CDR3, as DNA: TGTGCCAGCAGGAATAGCGGGGGCACAGATACGCAGTATTTT. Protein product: CASRNSGGTDTQYF.

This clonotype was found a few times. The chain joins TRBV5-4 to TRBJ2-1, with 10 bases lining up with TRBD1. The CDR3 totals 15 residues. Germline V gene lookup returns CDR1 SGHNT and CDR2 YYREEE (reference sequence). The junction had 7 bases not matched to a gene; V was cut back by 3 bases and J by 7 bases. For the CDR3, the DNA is TGTGCCAGCAGCTCTCGGACAGGGGGTGCGAATGAGCAGTTCTTC. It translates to CASSSRTGGANEQFF.

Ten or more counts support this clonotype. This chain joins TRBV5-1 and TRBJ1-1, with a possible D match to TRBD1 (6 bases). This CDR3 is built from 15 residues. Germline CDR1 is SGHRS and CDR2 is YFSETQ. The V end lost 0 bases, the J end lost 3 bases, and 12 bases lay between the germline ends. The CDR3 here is CASSLAKGGYTEAFF. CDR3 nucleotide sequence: TGCGCCAGCAGCTTGGCCAAAGGGGGTTACACTGAAGCTTTCTTT.

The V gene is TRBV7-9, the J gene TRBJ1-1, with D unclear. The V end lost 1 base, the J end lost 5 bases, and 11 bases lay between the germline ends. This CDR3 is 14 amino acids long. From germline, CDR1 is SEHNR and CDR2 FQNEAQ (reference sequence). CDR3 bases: TGTGCCAGCAGCTTAGAGGCATACGAGACTGAAGCTTTCTTT. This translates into CASSLEAYETEAFF. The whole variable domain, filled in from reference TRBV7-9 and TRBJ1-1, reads DTGVSQNPRHKITKRGQNVTFRCDPISEHNRLYWYRQTLGQGPEFLTYFQNEAQLEKSRLLSDRFSAERPKGSFSTLEIQRTEQGDSAMYLCASSLEAYETEAFFGQGTRLTVV.

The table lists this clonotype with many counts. The DNA of the CDR3 is TGCAGCGTCGCCCCGGGCCCTCGGGAAAAACTGTTTTTT. Its translation is CSVAPGPREKLFF. V usage is TRBV29-1 and J usage is TRBJ1-4; no clear D gene. V was trimmed by 6 bases and J by 8 bases, leaving 16 bases between them. CDR1 is SQVTM and CDR2 is ANQGSEA in the germline V gene. The CDR3 is made up of 13 amino acids.

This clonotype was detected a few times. DNA of the CDR3: TGCAGTGCTAGTTTAGCGGGGGGCAAGAAGACCCAGTACTTC. This sequence encodes CSASLAGGKKTQYF. The J gene is TRBJ2-5, the V gene TRBV20-1; TRBD2 aligns across 10 bases. The CDR3 runs to 14 residues. The V and J ends lost 3 bases and 6 bases, in that order; junction bases with no gene match: 7. The germline V gene encodes CDR1 DFQATT and CDR2 SNEGSKA (reference sequence).

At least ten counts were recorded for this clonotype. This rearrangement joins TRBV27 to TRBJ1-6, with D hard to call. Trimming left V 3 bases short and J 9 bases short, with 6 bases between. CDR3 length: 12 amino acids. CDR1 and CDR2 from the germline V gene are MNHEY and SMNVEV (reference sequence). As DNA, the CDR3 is TGTGCCAGCAGTTTTATTTCTTCACCCCTCCACTTT. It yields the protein CASSFISSPLHF.

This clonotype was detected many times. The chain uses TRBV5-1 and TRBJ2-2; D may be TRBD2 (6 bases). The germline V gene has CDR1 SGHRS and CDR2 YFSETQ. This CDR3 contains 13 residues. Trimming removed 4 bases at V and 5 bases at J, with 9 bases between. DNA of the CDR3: TGCGCCAGCAGCGACGGGAGTACCGGGGAGCTGTTTTTT. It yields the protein CASSDGSTGELFF.

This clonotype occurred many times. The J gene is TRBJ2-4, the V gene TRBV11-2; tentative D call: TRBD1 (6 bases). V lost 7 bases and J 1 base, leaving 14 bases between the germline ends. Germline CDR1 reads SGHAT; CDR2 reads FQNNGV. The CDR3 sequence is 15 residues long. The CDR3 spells CASTDNREAKNIQYF. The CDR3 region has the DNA TGTGCCAGCACCGATAACAGGGAGGCCAAAAACATTCAGTACTTC.

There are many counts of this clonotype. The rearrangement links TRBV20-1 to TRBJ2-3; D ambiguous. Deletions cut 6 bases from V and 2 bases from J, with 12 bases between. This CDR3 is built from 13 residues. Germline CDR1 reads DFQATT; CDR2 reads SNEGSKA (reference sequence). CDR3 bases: TGCAGTGCCGAGGAGAGCAACACAGATACGCAGTATTTT. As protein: CSAEESNTDTQYF.

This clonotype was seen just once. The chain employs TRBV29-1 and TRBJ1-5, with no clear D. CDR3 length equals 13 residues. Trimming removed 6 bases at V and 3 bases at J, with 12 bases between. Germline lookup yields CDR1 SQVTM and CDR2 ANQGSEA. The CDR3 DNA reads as TGCAGCGTCGCAGAAAATATCAATCAGCCCCAGCATTTT. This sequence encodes CSVAENINQPQHF.

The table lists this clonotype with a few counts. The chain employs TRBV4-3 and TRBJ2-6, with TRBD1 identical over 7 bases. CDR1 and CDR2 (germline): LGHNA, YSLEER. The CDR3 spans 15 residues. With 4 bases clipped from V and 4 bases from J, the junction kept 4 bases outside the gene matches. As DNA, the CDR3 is TGCGCCAGCAGCCCCGGGACAGCCGGGGCCAACGTCCTGACTTTC. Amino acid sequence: CASSPGTAGANVLTF.

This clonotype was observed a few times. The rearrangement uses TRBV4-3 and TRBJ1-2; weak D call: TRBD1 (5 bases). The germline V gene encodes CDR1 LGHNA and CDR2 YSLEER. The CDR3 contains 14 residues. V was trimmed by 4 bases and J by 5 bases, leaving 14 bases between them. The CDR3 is CASSRGTDGYGYTF. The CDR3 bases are TGCGCCAGCAGCCGCGGGACCGACGGATATGGCTACACCTTC.

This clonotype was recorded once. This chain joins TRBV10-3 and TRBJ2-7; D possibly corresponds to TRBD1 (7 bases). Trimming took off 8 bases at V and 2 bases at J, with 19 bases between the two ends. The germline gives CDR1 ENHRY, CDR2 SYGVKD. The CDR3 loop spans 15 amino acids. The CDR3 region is CAIHPGGTDTYEQYF. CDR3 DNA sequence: TGTGCCATCCACCCAGGGGGGACGGATACCTACGAGCAGTACTTC.

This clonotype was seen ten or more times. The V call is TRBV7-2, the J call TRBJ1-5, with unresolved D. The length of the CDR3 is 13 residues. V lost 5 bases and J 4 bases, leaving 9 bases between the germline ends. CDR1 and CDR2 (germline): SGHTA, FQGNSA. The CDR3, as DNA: TGTGCCAGCAGCCAGGACGGGAATCAGCCCCAGCATTTT. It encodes CASSQDGNQPQHF. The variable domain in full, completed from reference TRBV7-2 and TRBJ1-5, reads GAGVSQSPSNKVTEKGKDVELRCDPISGHTALYWYRQSLGQGLEFLIYFQGNSAPDKSGLPSDRFSAERTGGSVSTLTIQRTQQEDSAVYLCASSQDGNQPQHFGDGTRLSIL.

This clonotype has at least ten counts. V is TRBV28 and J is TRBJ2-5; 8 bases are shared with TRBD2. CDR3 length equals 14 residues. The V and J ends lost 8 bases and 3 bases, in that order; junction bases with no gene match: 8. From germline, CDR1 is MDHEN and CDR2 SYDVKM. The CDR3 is CASQPGGREETQYF. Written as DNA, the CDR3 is TGTGCCAGCCAACCGGGAGGGAGGGAAGAGACCCAGTACTTC. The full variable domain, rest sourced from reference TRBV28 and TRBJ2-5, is DVKVTQSSRYLVKRTGEKVFLECVQDMDHENMFWYRQDPGLGLRLIYFSYDVKMKEKGDIPEGYSVSREKKERFSLILESASTNQTSMYLCASQPGGREETQYFGPGTRLLVL.

CDR3 bases: TGTGCCAGCAGCACCATGCAGTTGGGCGAGCAGTTCTTC. Its translation: CASSTMQLGEQFF. This rearrangement joins TRBV11-3 to TRBJ2-1; no reliable D call. V lost 5 bases to trimming and J lost 10 bases, with 15 bases between them. There are 13 residues in the CDR3. Looked up from germline, CDR1 is SGHNT and CDR2 is YENEEA.

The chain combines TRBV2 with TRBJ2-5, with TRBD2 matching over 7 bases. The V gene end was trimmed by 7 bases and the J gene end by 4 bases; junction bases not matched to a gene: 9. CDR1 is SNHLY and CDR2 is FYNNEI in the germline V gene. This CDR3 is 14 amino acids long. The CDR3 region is CASTTRGGVETQYF. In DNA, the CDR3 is TGTGCCAGCACCACGAGGGGAGGGGTAGAGACCCAGTACTTC.

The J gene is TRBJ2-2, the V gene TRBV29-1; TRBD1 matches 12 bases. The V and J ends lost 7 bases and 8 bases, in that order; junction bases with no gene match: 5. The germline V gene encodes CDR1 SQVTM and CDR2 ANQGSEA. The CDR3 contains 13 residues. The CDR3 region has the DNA TGCAGCGCCGGGACAGGGGGCTCGGGGGAGCTGTTTTTT. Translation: CSAGTGGSGELFF.